Here is one T cell receptor (beta chain) with its context. These data are taken from a study of blood T cell repertoires in COVID-19. In the original processing: Estimation of nucleated cell counts was performed using reference gene primer amplification. Assay used: immunoSEQ multiplex PCR; TCRdb lists only in-frame clones, some missing. V, J and clone size derive from that table, while D and trimming were established from the DNA sequence. The data hold about 80,000 clones, with around 88% observed a single time. Germline V gene data show CDR1 as SNHLY and CDR2 as FYNNEI. V gave up 3 bases and J gave up 1 base, with 6 bases separating them. This CDR3 comprises 13 residues.

Sequenced sample: peripheral blood. This chain uses TRBV2 with TRBJ1-2; no clear D gene. The sequence was obtained from a woman older than 75 with acute or convalescent COVID-19. CDR3 nucleotide sequence: TGTGCCAGCAGTGACCCTATTAACTATGGCTACACCTTC. It specifies CASSDPINYGYTF.